This T cell receptor beta chain came from a study of identical twins (dated by TCRdb to the mid-2010s). In terms of the full investigation: TCR alpha and beta repertoires from monozygotic twins, unrelated adults of various ages and cord blood were deep-sequenced to test whether fetal clonotypes persist. To rule out contamination, replicate twin experiments were performed at different times with different library preparation protocols. General findings and caveats noted by the study authors: Abundant cord blood beta clonotypes carried fewer insertions; young adult naive repertoires showed a weaker similar trend, while memory repertoires showed none. Because the same donors could not be followed over many years, conclusions were based on cross-sectional statistical analysis. Compared with coincidental sharing between unrelated individuals, out-of-frame TCR alpha sequences shared between twins had an excess of sequences with low generation probability. In monozygotic twins, out-of-frame TCR alpha sharing was systematically underestimated by recombination models, although the models agreed with sharing between unrelated individuals. In beta out-of-frame sequences, excess twin sharing was weaker, because having fewer shared sequences lowered the signal-to-noise ratio. Zero-insertion analyses could be partly confounded by invariant T cells such as MAIT and iNKT, although diverse VJ usage argued against such confounding for most clonotypes.

Library creation used 5' RACE. Sequencing used an Illumina HiSeq 2000. Template switching introduced a universal primer binding site; the final cDNA contained a unique molecular identifier, enabling accurate counting of TCR cDNA molecules. Specific primers in the conserved constant-segment region were used to synthesize first-strand cDNA for the TCR alpha and beta chains. To control for contamination, every cDNA library was double barcoded, receiving both a SMART-Mk sample barcode and Illumina barcodes. TruSeq adapter sequences and Illumina sample barcodes were added in two successive PCR steps. The TCR alpha and beta cDNA libraries were sequenced on the Illumina HiSeq platform using custom primers. Processing in the source paper ran as follows. MiGEC processed the raw reads to extract unique molecular identifiers, while MiXCR was used to determine the CDR3 positions. Recombination models were inferred per individual with the repgenHMM and IGoR tools using an EM algorithm. The tcR package in R was used for shared clonotype analysis, with sharing normalized by the product of cloneset sizes. To study raw recombination free of thymic and clonal selection effects, out-of-frame nonproductive sequences were analyzed. TCRdb reanalyzed the raw reads on its own, using fastp at Q25 for trimming and MiXCR for clone calling, and kept in-frame beta chains. Every CDR3 protein is listed once, alongside the most common genes and DNA of its rows. These V and J calls originate from TCRdb's pipeline instead of the authors' own analysis. In all, the sample holds some 1,600,000 distinct CDR3 sequences, and around 33% of those were seen once. Over 0.25% of the sample goes to the ten largest clones.

Based on the germline V gene, the CDR1 and CDR2 sequences are MGHRA and YSYEKL. Reading from cysteine to phenylalanine, the CDR3 counts 15 amino acids. CDR3 DNA is the only sequence kept; it has 45 bases, read in frame from the first base. V sheds 0 bases and J sheds 12 bases, leaving 20 bases between their ends. Every donor was a healthy Caucasian. As regards this clonotype: Its recognized antigen is unknown. The sample holds no much larger clone one base away, and base qualities are not on file.

The TCR sequence derives from a newborn girl in good health. Sequencing input: cord blood. The rearrangement combines TRBV4-1 with TRBJ1-2, with no D gene named confidently. The DNA reads TGCGCCAGCAGCCAAGATTCTGTCAGGCGTGAAGGCCACACCTTC. Its protein product is CASSQDSVRREGHTF.